One sample yielded the 8 T cell receptor beta chains listed below, sequenced in a study of T cell changes during pregnancy in multiple sclerosis. TCRdb's table, derived via immunoSEQ multiplex PCR, lists solely in-frame clones and lacks some. There are approximately 52,000 clones in the sample; over 75% occur only once, and 1% to 1.5% lies in the top ten. Sequences were derived from CD4+ T cells from peripheral blood mononuclear cells, sampled in the second trimester of pregnancy. Source of these receptors: a female donor with multiple sclerosis, enrolled in a pregnancy study.

This chain links TRBV19 with TRBJ1-5, with 7 positions matching TRBD1. The CDR3 runs 14 residues. V trimming: 9 bases; J trimming: 1 base; junction bases outside the gene matches: 6. Per germline, CDR1 LNHDA and CDR2 SQIVND (reference sequence). CDR3 loop: CASKGAGSNQPQHF. CDR3 DNA: TGTGCCAGCAAGGGGGCCGGGAGCAATCAGCCCCAGCATTTT.

This clone was seen just once. The chain uses TRBV4-1 and TRBJ2-5; tentative D call: TRBD1 (5 bases). CDR3 size: 16 residues. The germline gives CDR1 MGHRA, CDR2 YSYEKL. Trimming cost V 1 base and J 3 bases, with 15 bases left between them. The CDR3 loop reads CASSQVPTVSKETQYF. The CDR3 DNA reads as TGCGCCAGCAGCCAAGTCCCGACAGTGTCTAAAGAGACCCAGTACTTC.

Note on this clone: At one boundary the junction diverges from the germline segment, which might be a read error. The chain links TRBV7-7 to TRBJ1-1; possible D gene TRBD1, 6 bases. The CDR3 consists of 13 residues. CDR1 and CDR2 (germline): SSHAT, FNYEAQ (reference sequence). Here the CDR3 DNA reads TGTGCTAGCAGCCTTAAAGGGGGCACTGAAGCTTTCTTT. Amino acids: CASSLKGGTEAFF.

The chain employs TRBV6-9 and TRBJ2-2, with 10 positions matching TRBD1. The trim removed 0 bases at V and 5 bases at J, leaving 3 bases unmatched. The CDR3 runs to 16 residues. The germline gives CDR1 MNHGY, CDR2 SVAAGI. CDR3 nucleotides: TGTGCCAGCAGTTATTCCCCGGGACAGGGGACCGGGGAGCTGTTTTTT. Translation gives CASSYSPGQGTGELFF.

In its sample, this clone was seen once. This chain links TRBV7-2 with TRBJ2-7; a weak D match, TRBD1 (6 bases). Germline CDR1 SGHTA, CDR2 FQGNSA. The V end was cut by 5 bases, the J end by 3 bases, with 17 bases between. The CDR3 length is 15 residues. This chain's CDR3 is CASSEGRDNFYEQYF. In nucleotides, the CDR3 is TGTGCCAGCAGCGAAGGAAGGGACAACTTCTACGAGCAGTACTTC.

This rearrangement joins TRBV11-2 to TRBJ1-3; 7 positions agree with TRBD1. This CDR3 spans 16 amino acids. The germline CDR1 and CDR2 sequences are SGHAT and FQNNGV. The V gene end was trimmed by 1 base and the J gene end by 0 bases; junction bases not matched to a gene: 3. The CDR3 DNA sequence: TGTGCCAGCAGCTTAGGGGACAGCAGCTCTGGAAACACCATATATTTT. Translating gives CASSLGDSSSGNTIYF.

The J gene is TRBJ1-3, the V gene TRBV13; 7 nucleotides agree with TRBD1. There are 18 residues in the CDR3. V shed 4 bases and J 3 bases; nucleotides not matched to a gene: 15. CDR1 and CDR2 (germline): PRHDT, FYEKMQ (reference sequence). The chain's CDR3 is CASSSPGLQGSGGNTIYF. CDR3 nucleotide sequence: TGTGCCAGCAGCTCACCCGGCCTACAGGGGTCCGGTGGAAACACCATATATTTT.

The table lists this clone with a count of one. V is TRBV30 and J is TRBJ2-7; 7 bases line up with TRBD1. Germline CDR1 reads GTSNPN; CDR2 reads SVGIG (reference sequence). Trimming cost V 1 base and J 6 bases; bases outside gene matches: 12. This CDR3 comprises 15 residues. CDR3 protein: CAWSGDRRGVGEQYF. In nucleotides, the CDR3 is TGTGCCTGGAGTGGGGACAGAAGGGGAGTCGGCGAGCAGTACTTC.